These 25 T cell receptor beta chains share one sample of origin, sequenced in a study of CD8+CD57+ T cells in acquired aplastic anemia. Template material for TCR beta VDJ and CDR3 profiling consisted of genomic DNA. In TCRdb, the reads were re-called with MiXCR into one record per CDR3 protein. Here the sample spans a few hundred thousand distinct CDR3 sequences, 61% being singletons. The sequenced material came from sorted CD4+, CD8+, or CD8+CD57+ T cells (not recorded which) from PBMCs. These receptor sequences come from a human donor in good health.

This sequence joins TRBV9 and TRBJ1-1; no firm D call. This CDR3 has 15 residues. CDR1 is SGDLS, CDR2 YYNGEE, per germline. Deletions cut 3 bases from V and 4 bases from J, with 16 bases between. CDR3 sequence reads: CASSGRLGVGTEAFF. The CDR3 nucleotides read TGTGCCAGCAGCGGCCGTCTTGGGGTTGGCACTGAAGCTTTCTTT.

The rearrangement joins TRBV10-3 to TRBJ2-7; no clear D gene. Between the trimmed V and J ends, which lost 7 bases and 0 bases, there was a span of 10 bases. The germline gives CDR1 ENHRY, CDR2 SYGVKD. CDR3 length: 13 residues. Here the CDR3 reads CAIKQPTSYEQYF. The CDR3 DNA is TGTGCCATCAAACAACCGACCTCCTACGAGCAGTACTTC.

This clonotype has ten or more counts. The rearrangement uses TRBV20-1 and TRBJ1-1, with 9 bases fitting TRBD1. J lost 5 bases, V lost 6 bases, and 7 bases had no gene match. Germline V gene sequence: CDR1 DFQATT, CDR2 SNEGSKA (reference sequence). The CDR3 contains 13 residues. CDR3 DNA: TGCAGTGCCTCCGGGGACAGGGAGACTGAAGCTTTCTTT. As protein: CSASGDRETEAFF.

The chain joins TRBV29-1 to TRBJ1-1; 8 positions match TRBD1. J lost 1 base, V lost 6 bases, and 4 bases had no gene match. Germline-derived CDR1 and CDR2 are SQVTM and ANQGSEA. This CDR3 has 13 amino acids. Here the CDR3 DNA reads TGCAGCGTAGACGACAGGGGGAACACTGAAGCTTTCTTT. As protein: CSVDDRGNTEAFF.

The V gene is TRBV5-6, the J gene TRBJ1-2; weak D call: TRBD1 (5 bases). Trimming pared 3 bases from V and 6 bases from J, leaving 12 bases between. Germline V gene lookup returns CDR1 SGHDT and CDR2 YYEEEE. The CDR3 runs 13 residues. This CDR3 is CASSSGLWDGYTF. CDR3 in DNA: TGTGCCAGCAGCTCGGGACTCTGGGATGGCTACACCTTC.

The chain couples TRBV7-6 to TRBJ2-7; 10 bases match TRBD2. Germline-derived CDR1 and CDR2 are SGHVS and FNYEAQ. The V segment lost 4 bases and the J segment 4 bases; nucleotides outside the gene matches: 4. The CDR3 is 14 residues long. CDR3 in DNA: TGTGCCAGCAGCTCCTCTAGCGGGGGATACGAGCAGTACTTC. Residues: CASSSSSGGYEQYF.

The chain carries TRBV5-1 and TRBJ1-1, with 7 bases matching TRBD1. Losses at the gene ends were 5 bases for V and 4 bases for J; bases not matched to a gene: 14. Germline lookup yields CDR1 SGHRS and CDR2 YFSETQ. The CDR3 is 16 residues long. The DNA for the CDR3 is TGCGCCAGCAGTCCCTTACAGGGGTGGGGGACCACTGAAGCTTTCTTT. It encodes CASSPLQGWGTTEAFF. The full variable domain, rest sourced from reference TRBV5-1 and TRBJ1-1, is KAGVTQTPRYLIKTRGQQVTLSCSPISGHRSVSWYQQTPGQGLQFLFEYFSETQRNKGNFPGRFSGRQFSNSRSEMNVSTLELGDSALYLCASSPLQGWGTTEAFFGQGTRLTVV.

The gene calls are TRBV10-2 and TRBJ1-2; no clear D gene. The CDR3 has 12 amino acids. Germline-derived CDR1 and CDR2 are WSHSY and SAAADI. Trimming removed 8 bases at V and 8 bases at J, with 15 bases between. Written as DNA, the CDR3 is TGCGCCAGCGGGAGGACCGTGAGCGGCTACACCTTC. Its translation is CASGRTVSGYTF.

The V gene is TRBV6-5, the J gene TRBJ2-1, with 7 bases that match TRBD2. The germline gives CDR1 MNHEY, CDR2 SVGAGI. The CDR3 loop spans 15 amino acids. The trim removed 2 bases at V and 5 bases at J, leaving 6 bases unmatched. The CDR3 loop is CASSYETSRNNEQFF. The CDR3 bases are TGTGCCAGCAGTTACGAGACTAGCCGAAACAATGAGCAGTTCTTC.

This clonotype was counted once. The chain joins TRBV12-3 or TRBV12-4 to TRBJ2-5; D ambiguous. The ends were cut back, 4 bases at V and 9 bases at J, with 12 bases in the middle. The CDR3 consists of 12 residues. The CDR3 sequence is CASSSAARAQYF. CDR3 nucleotides: TGTGCCAGCAGTTCAGCTGCCCGGGCCCAGTACTTC.

This clonotype was found a few times. The chain carries TRBV15 and TRBJ1-5; no clear D. The CDR3 sequence is 16 residues long. The germline V gene has CDR1 LNHNV and CDR2 YYDKDF (reference sequence). Between the trimmed V and J ends, which lost 6 bases and 3 bases, there was a span of 18 bases. The CDR3 coding sequence is TGTGCCACCAGTCTCAAGACCGGCCAGATCAATCAGCCCCAGCATTTT. Its translation is CATSLKTGQINQPQHF.

This clonotype occurred many times. CDR3 in amino acids: CASRITGGESYNEQFF. The CDR3 DNA sequence: TGTGCCAGCAGGATTACAGGGGGAGAGTCCTACAATGAGCAGTTCTTC. The chain has TRBV6-5 and TRBJ2-1; 8 bases are shared with TRBD1. The CDR3 is 16 amino acids. Germline loops: CDR1 MNHEY, CDR2 SVGAGI. J gave up 1 base and V 6 bases, and 8 bases lay outside the gene matches.

The J gene is TRBJ2-7, the V gene TRBV20-1, with a possible D match to TRBD1 (7 bases). The germline V gene has CDR1 DFQATT and CDR2 SNEGSKA (reference sequence). This CDR3 spans 15 amino acids. V lost 5 bases to trimming and J lost 7 bases, with 24 bases between them. The CDR3 DNA follows: TGCAGTGCTGGAAGAGGGGGGTCAGGGGGATGGGAGCAGTACTTC. It is translated as CSAGRGGSGGWEQYF.

The chain has TRBV2 and TRBJ2-5; 12 positions match TRBD2. Unmatched junction bases numbered 10, after V lost 6 bases and J lost 2 bases. Germline CDR1 SNHLY, CDR2 FYNNEI. This CDR3 contains 17 residues. The CDR3 DNA reads as TGTGCCAGCAGCGAATCGGCGACTAGCGGGGGTCAAGAGACCCAGTACTTC. Translation: CASSESATSGGQETQYF.

A few counts support this clonotype. The genes are TRBV27 and TRBJ2-2; D remains ambiguous. This CDR3 comprises 16 residues. CDR1 is MNHEY, CDR2 SMNVEV, per germline (reference sequence). V lost 6 bases and J lost 5, with 19 bases in between. The CDR3 DNA reads TGTGCCAGCAGCCAAGCCCAACAAGTGTTGACCGGGGAGCTGTTTTTT. Its translation: CASSQAQQVLTGELFF.

This clonotype appeared a single time. No conserved phenylalanine or tryptophan is present at the end of the CDR3, so a read error is the likely explanation. CDR3 loop: CATSRDSEETQYI. The CDR3, as DNA: TGTGCCACCAGCAGAGATTCGGAAGAGACCCAGTACATC. This sequence joins TRBV15 and TRBJ2-5; unclear D gene. This CDR3 spans 13 amino acids. V gave up 0 bases and J gave up 3 bases, with 5 bases separating them. Germline lookup yields CDR1 LNHNV and CDR2 YYDKDF (reference sequence).

This chain joins TRBV7-3 and TRBJ1-2; D is uncertain. In germline, CDR1 is SGHTA, CDR2 FQGTGA. With 2 bases removed from V and 1 base from J, the gap between germline ends came to 8 bases. The CDR3 is 14 residues long. The CDR3 nucleotides read TGTGCCAGCAGCTTAGGAGTCGGTAACTATGGCTACACCTTC. This gives the protein CASSLGVGNYGYTF.

The chain carries TRBV6-5 and TRBJ2-2; 9 bases align to TRBD1. With 2 bases clipped from V and 3 bases from J, the junction kept 16 bases outside the gene matches. The CDR3 sequence is 20 residues long. The germline gives CDR1 MNHEY, CDR2 SVGAGI. The CDR3 is CASSYQTGTGNYGYTGELFF. CDR3 bases: TGTGCCAGCAGTTACCAAACCGGGACAGGGAACTATGGCTACACCGGGGAGCTGTTTTTT.

This clonotype showed up many times. The J gene is TRBJ2-7, the V gene TRBV7-6, with D tentatively TRBD1 (6 bases). Trimming took off 4 bases at V and 5 bases at J, with 18 bases between the two ends. This CDR3 is 15 amino acids long. Germline CDR1 is SGHVS and CDR2 is FNYEAQ. The CDR3 protein is CASSSEPGVYNEQYF. DNA of the CDR3: TGTGCCAGCAGCTCCGAACCAGGGGTTTACAACGAGCAGTACTTC.

This rearrangement joins TRBV14 to TRBJ2-3; D possibly corresponds to TRBD2 (6 bases). Germline loops: CDR1 SGHDN, CDR2 FVKESK. The V and J ends lost 0 bases and 4 bases respectively, with 11 bases between them. CDR3 length: 15 residues. This CDR3 reads CASSQDGLAPDTQYF. The CDR3 nucleotides read TGTGCCAGCAGCCAAGATGGTCTAGCGCCAGATACGCAGTATTTT. The whole variable domain, remainder taken from reference TRBV14 and TRBJ2-3, is EAGVTQFPSHSVIEKGQTVTLRCDPISGHDNLYWYRRVMGKEIKFLLHFVKESKQDESGMPNNRFLAERTGGTYSTLKVQPAELEDSGVYFCASSQDGLAPDTQYFGPGTRLTVL.

In its sample, this clonotype was seen a few times. The chain recombines TRBV24-1 with TRBJ1-4, with a possible D match to TRBD1 (5 bases). Germline lookup yields CDR1 KGHDR and CDR2 SFDVKD. This CDR3 contains 14 residues. Trimming removed 5 bases from V and 6 bases from J, with 12 bases in between. CDR3 sequence reads: CATSARGRDEKLFF. The CDR3 DNA sequence: TGTGCCACCAGTGCAAGGGGTCGGGATGAAAAACTGTTTTTT.

This chain connects TRBV5-1 to TRBJ1-2; 7 bases fit TRBD1. The CDR3 has 14 amino acids. From germline, CDR1 is SGHRS and CDR2 YFSETQ. Trimming took 4 bases from V and 6 from J; bases not matched to a gene: 9. This CDR3 reads CASSDRQGFNGYTF. CDR3 coding DNA: TGCGCCAGCAGCGACCGACAGGGCTTCAATGGCTACACCTTC.

This clonotype was found many times. This chain joins TRBV20-1 and TRBJ2-7, with TRBD1 as a possible D gene (6 bases). There are 14 residues in the CDR3. Trimming removed 0 bases from V and 2 bases from J, with 11 bases in between. The germline V gene encodes CDR1 DFQATT and CDR2 SNEGSKA (reference sequence). The chain's CDR3 is CSARDPWDTYEQYF. CDR3 in DNA: TGCAGTGCTAGAGATCCTTGGGACACCTACGAGCAGTACTTC.

V and J are TRBV25-1 and TRBJ1-1, with a weak D call TRBD1 (6 bases). CDR3 length: 13 residues. V was pared by 6 bases and J by 6 bases, with 14 bases between. The germline CDR1 and CDR2 sequences are MGHDK and SYGVNS. CDR3 protein: CASSAYRVPEAFF. In DNA form, the CDR3 reads TGTGCCAGCAGCGCCTACAGGGTTCCTGAAGCTTTCTTT.

V gene TRBV2 combines with J gene TRBJ2-5; 11 bases are a match to TRBD2. From germline, CDR1 is SNHLY and CDR2 FYNNEI. V gave up 5 bases and J gave up 2 bases; unmatched junction bases: 7. CDR3 length: 16 residues. CDR3 bases: TGTGCCAGCAGTACACGACTAGCGGGGCTTCAAGAGACCCAGTACTTC. Residues: CASSTRLAGLQETQYF.